A single sample is the source of the 10 T cell receptor beta chains below, sequenced in a study of Tregs in tolerant kidney transplant recipients. Recipients received nonmyeloablative bone marrow transplants from related graft donors, with transient mixed chimerism. This table comes from immunoSEQ multiplex PCR, and its TCRdb copy is limited to in-frame clones, with some not included. The table lists 40,000 to 50,000 clones, about nine tenths of them singletons. The material was CD8+ T cells from blood (PBMCs), obtained 12 months after the transplant. These receptors originate from a human patient who received a combined kidney and bone marrow transplant. A share of the T cells may be of graft donor origin.

The chain carries TRBV4-1 and TRBJ2-7, with 7 bases lining up with TRBD2. Germline values: CDR1 MGHRA, CDR2 YSYEKL. The trim removed 1 base at V and 3 bases at J, leaving 6 bases unmatched. The CDR3 loop spans 15 amino acids. The CDR3 loop is CASSQVASGYYEQYF. The CDR3 nucleotides read TGCGCCAGCAGCCAAGTGGCTAGCGGCTACTACGAGCAGTACTTC.

This chain uses TRBV7-7 with TRBJ2-7; TRBD2 agrees at 12 bases. J gave up 2 bases and V 8 bases, and 13 bases lay outside the gene matches. The CDR3 is 17 residues long. Germline V gene sequence: CDR1 SSHAT, CDR2 FNYEAQ (reference sequence). As DNA, the CDR3 is TGTGCCAGCGACCACTTTGCTAGCGGGAGGGAGGCCTACGAGCAGTACTTC. This translates into CASDHFASGREAYEQYF. The full variable domain, with the rest looked up from reference TRBV7-7 and TRBJ2-7, is GAGVSQSPRYKVTKRGQDVTLRCDPISSHATLYWYQQALGQGPEFLTYFNYEAQPDKSGLPSDRFSAERPEGSISTLTIQRTEQRDSAMYRCASDHFASGREAYEQYFGPGTRLTVT.

The CDR3 loop reads CAWSAHEQFF. For the CDR3, the DNA is TGTGCCTGGAGTGCTCATGAGCAGTTCTTC. The chain is built from TRBV30 and TRBJ2-1; D ambiguous. Germline V gene lookup returns CDR1 GTSNPN and CDR2 SVGIG (reference sequence). V was trimmed by 1 base and J by 8 bases, leaving 3 bases between them. CDR3 length equals 10 residues.

This clone was observed once. The rearrangement links TRBV9 to TRBJ1-5; maybe TRBD1 (6 bases). The germline gives CDR1 SGDLS, CDR2 YYNGEE. The CDR3 spans 15 residues. Trimming left V 4 bases short and J 0 bases short, with 11 bases between. This chain's CDR3 is CASSPGQHSNQPQHF. As DNA, the CDR3 is TGTGCCAGCAGCCCTGGACAGCATAGCAATCAGCCCCAGCATTTT.

This chain links TRBV7-9 with TRBJ2-7; D is perhaps TRBD2 (5 bases). The CDR3 runs to 15 residues. In germline, CDR1 is SEHNR, CDR2 FQNEAQ (reference sequence). V was cut by 4 bases and J by 7 bases, with 20 bases left in between. CDR3 DNA: TGTGCCAGCAGCTCCAATGGGCCTAGCAACTGGGAGCAGTACTTC. Translating it yields CASSSNGPSNWEQYF. Complete variable domain (other parts from reference TRBV7-9 and TRBJ2-7): DTGVSQNPRHKITKRGQNVTFRCDPISEHNRLYWYRQTLGQGPEFLTYFQNEAQLEKSRLLSDRFSAERPKGSFSTLEIQRTEQGDSAMYLCASSSNGPSNWEQYFGPGTRLTVT.

The chain recombines TRBV18 with TRBJ1-1, with D possibly matching TRBD1 (5 bases). Trimming took 4 bases from V and 3 from J, leaving 18 bases between them. The germline V gene has CDR1 KGHSH and CDR2 LQKENI. The CDR3 loop spans 16 amino acids. The CDR3 loop is CASSRRDIGYDTEAFF. The CDR3 region has the DNA TGTGCCAGCTCACGCAGGGATATTGGGTACGACACTGAAGCTTTCTTT. Combining the CDR3 with reference TRBV18 and TRBJ1-1 gives the whole variable domain NAGVMQNPRHLVRRRGQEARLRCSPMKGHSHVYWYRQLPEEGLKFMVYLQKENIIDESGMPKERFSAEFPKEGPSILRIQQVVRGDSAAYFCASSRRDIGYDTEAFFGQGTRLTVV.

This clone was seen a single time. V usage is TRBV7-6 and J usage is TRBJ2-7; 7 nucleotides agree with TRBD2. CDR1 and CDR2 from the germline V gene are SGHVS and FNYEAQ. V lost 2 bases, J lost 3 bases, and 10 bases stayed unmatched. The CDR3 runs to 16 residues. CDR3 coding DNA: TGTGCCAGCAGCTTACAAGTTAGCGGGCGGATCTACGAGCAGTACTTC. It codes for CASSLQVSGRIYEQYF.

The chain joins TRBV6-5 to TRBJ1-2; no clear D gene. The CDR3 has 14 residues. CDR1 and CDR2 from the germline V gene are MNHEY and SVGAGI. V was pared by 2 bases and J by 0 bases, with 7 bases between. The CDR3 protein is CASSYGEANYGYTF. CDR3 in DNA: TGTGCCAGCAGTTACGGAGAAGCTAACTATGGCTACACCTTC.

J is TRBJ2-5 and V is TRBV19; 9 nucleotides align to TRBD1. With 7 bases clipped from V and 5 bases from J, the junction kept 8 bases outside the gene matches. The germline gives CDR1 LNHDA, CDR2 SQIVND (reference sequence). The CDR3 contains 14 residues. The CDR3 bases are TGTGCCAGTACCCCCCCGGACAGGGGTGAGACCCAGTACTTC. Translation gives CASTPPDRGETQYF.

The V gene is TRBV4-1, the J gene TRBJ1-2; no firm D call. Trimming pared 1 base from V and 2 bases from J, leaving 8 bases between. CDR1 and CDR2 from the germline V gene are MGHRA and YSYEKL. CDR3 length equals 14 residues. CDR3 nucleotides: TGCGCCAGCAGCCAAGTATCGGGAAACTATGGCTACACCTTC. Protein product: CASSQVSGNYGYTF.